This T cell receptor beta chain was documented in a study of T cell changes during pregnancy in multiple sclerosis. Sequencing used immunoSEQ multiplex PCR; TCRdb keeps in-frame clones, though not all of them. The repertoire holds roughly 120,000 clones, with approximately 90% as singletons. V was clipped by 5 bases and J by 6 bases, with 13 bases between them. This CDR3 is 13 amino acids long. Germline CDR1 reads MNHEY; CDR2 reads SMNVEV (reference sequence). This clonotype was sampled from a female donor with multiple sclerosis, enrolled in a pregnancy study. The chain couples TRBV27 to TRBJ2-5; no reliable D call. The sequencing here drew on peripheral blood, taken in the third trimester of pregnancy. DNA of the CDR3: TGTGCCAGCAGTACCCCTGTAGAGCAGACCCAGTACTTC. Protein sequence: CASSTPVEQTQYF.